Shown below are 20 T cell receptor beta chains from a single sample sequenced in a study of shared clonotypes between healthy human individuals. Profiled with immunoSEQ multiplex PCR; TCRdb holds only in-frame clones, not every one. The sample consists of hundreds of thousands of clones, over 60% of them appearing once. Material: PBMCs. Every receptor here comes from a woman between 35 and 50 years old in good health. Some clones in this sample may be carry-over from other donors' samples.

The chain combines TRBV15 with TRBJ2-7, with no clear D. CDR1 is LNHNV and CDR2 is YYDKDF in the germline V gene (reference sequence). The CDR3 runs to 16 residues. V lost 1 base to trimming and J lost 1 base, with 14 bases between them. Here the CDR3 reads CATSRGGVGNSYEQYF. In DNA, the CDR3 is TGTGCCACCAGCAGAGGTGGTGTAGGCAATTCCTACGAGCAGTACTTC.

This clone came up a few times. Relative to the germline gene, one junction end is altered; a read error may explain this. In DNA form, the CDR3 reads TGCGCCAGCAGCTTCGACCCGCGGAGCACAGATACGCAGTACTTT. Translation: CASSFDPRSTDTQYF. The chain joins TRBV5-1 to TRBJ2-3; D is ambiguous. CDR1 and CDR2 from the germline V gene are SGHRS and YFSETQ. CDR3 length: 15 residues.

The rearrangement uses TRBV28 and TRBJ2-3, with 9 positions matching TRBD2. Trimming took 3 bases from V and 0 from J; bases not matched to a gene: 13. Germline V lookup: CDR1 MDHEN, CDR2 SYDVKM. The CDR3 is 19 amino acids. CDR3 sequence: CASSFAGGASGPSTDTQYF. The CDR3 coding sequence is TGTGCCAGCAGTTTCGCGGGGGGGGCTAGCGGGCCGAGCACAGATACGCAGTATTTT.

The CDR3 DNA is TGTGCCAGAAGCTTGGCGCAAAATCAGCCCCAGCATTTT. This encodes CARSLAQNQPQHF. This chain connects TRBV4-2 to TRBJ1-5; no firm D call. Trimming took 9 bases from V and 4 from J, leaving 13 bases between them. The length of the CDR3 is 13 residues. Per the germline V gene, CDR1 is LGHNA and CDR2 is YNFKEQ.

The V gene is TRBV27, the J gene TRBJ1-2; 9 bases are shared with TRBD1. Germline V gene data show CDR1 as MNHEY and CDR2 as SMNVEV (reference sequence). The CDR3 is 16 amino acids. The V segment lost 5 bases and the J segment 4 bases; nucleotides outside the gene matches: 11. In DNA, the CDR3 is TGTGCCAGCAGTAACAGGGGGCGAGACGGCTCCTATGGCTACACCTTC. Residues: CASSNRGRDGSYGYTF.

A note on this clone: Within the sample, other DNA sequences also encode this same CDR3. The CDR3 protein is CASSWGQPNTEAFF. The CDR3 coding sequence is TGTGCCAGCAGCTGGGGGCAGCCGAACACTGAAGCTTTCTTT. This chain uses TRBV13 with TRBJ1-1; a weak D match, TRBD1 (6 bases). V dropped 4 bases and J dropped 1 base, with 10 bases sitting between them. CDR1 is PRHDT and CDR2 is FYEKMQ in the germline V gene (reference sequence). The CDR3 sequence is 14 residues long. Full variable domain (remainder filled in from reference TRBV13 and TRBJ1-1): AAGVIQSPRHLIKEKRETATLKCYPIPRHDTVYWYQQGPGQDPQFLISFYEKMQSDKGSIPDRFSAQQFSDYHSELNMSSLELGDSALYFCASSWGQPNTEAFFGQGTRLTVV.

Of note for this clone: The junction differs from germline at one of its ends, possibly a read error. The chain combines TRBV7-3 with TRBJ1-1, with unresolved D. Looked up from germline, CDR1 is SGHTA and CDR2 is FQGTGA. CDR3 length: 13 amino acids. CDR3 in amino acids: CASSLNVNTEALF. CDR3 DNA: TGTGCCAGCAGCTTAAATGTGAACACCGAAGCTCTCTTT.

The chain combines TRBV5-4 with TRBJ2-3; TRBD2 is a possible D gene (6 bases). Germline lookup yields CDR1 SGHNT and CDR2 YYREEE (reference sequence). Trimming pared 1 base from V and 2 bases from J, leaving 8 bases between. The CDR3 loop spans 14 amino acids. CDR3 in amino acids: CASSLPGATDTQYF. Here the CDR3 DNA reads TGTGCCAGCAGCTTGCCGGGAGCCACAGATACGCAGTATTTT.

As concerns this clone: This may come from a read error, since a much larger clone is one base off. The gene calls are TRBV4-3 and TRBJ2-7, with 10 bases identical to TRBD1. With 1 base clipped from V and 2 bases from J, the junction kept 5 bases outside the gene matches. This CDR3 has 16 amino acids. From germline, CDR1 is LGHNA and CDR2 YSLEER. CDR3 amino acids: CASSQGLDRGTYEQYF. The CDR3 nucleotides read TGCGCCAGCAGCCAAGGGCTGGACAGGGGGACCTACGAGCAGTACTTC.

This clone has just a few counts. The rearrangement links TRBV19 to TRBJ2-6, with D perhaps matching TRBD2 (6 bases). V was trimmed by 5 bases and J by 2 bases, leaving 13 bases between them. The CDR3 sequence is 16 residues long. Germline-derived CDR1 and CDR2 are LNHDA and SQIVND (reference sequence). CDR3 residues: CASSVATSAGANVLTF. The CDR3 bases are TGTGCCAGTAGTGTTGCGACTAGTGCTGGGGCCAACGTCCTGACTTTC.

The CDR3 reads CASTYQGVAGELFF. In nucleotides, the CDR3 is TGCGCCAGCACTTATCAGGGGGTGGCCGGGGAGCTGTTTTTT. The chain has TRBV5-1 and TRBJ2-2, with 7 positions matching TRBD1. Germline V gene sequence: CDR1 SGHRS, CDR2 YFSETQ. The V gene end was trimmed by 6 bases and the J gene end by 6 bases; junction bases not matched to a gene: 8. The CDR3 covers 14 residues.

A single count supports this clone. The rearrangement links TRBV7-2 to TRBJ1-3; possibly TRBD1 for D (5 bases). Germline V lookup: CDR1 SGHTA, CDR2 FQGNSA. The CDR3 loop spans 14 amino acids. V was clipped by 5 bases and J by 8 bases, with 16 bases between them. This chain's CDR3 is CASSATGGRDTIYF. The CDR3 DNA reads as TGTGCCAGCAGCGCTACAGGAGGACGGGACACCATATATTTT.

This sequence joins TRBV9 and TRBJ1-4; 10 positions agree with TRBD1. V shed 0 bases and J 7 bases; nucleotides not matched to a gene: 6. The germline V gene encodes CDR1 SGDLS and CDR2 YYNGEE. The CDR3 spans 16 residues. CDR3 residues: CASSVGTGGGSEKLFF. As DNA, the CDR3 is TGTGCCAGCAGCGTAGGGACAGGGGGTGGTAGTGAAAAACTGTTTTTT.

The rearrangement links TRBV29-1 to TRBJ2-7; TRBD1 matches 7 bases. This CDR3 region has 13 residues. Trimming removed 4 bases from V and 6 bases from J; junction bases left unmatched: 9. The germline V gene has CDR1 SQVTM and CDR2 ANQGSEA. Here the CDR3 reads CSVGEGGWSEQYF. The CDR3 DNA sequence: TGCAGCGTTGGGGAAGGGGGCTGGAGCGAGCAGTACTTC.

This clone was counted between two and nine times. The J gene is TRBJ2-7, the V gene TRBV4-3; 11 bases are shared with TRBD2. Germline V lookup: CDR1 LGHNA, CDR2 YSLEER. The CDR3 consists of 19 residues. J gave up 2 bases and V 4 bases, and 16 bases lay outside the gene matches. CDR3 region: CASSLKALAGEVLPYEQYF. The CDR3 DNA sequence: TGCGCCAGCAGCCTAAAGGCACTAGCGGGAGAGGTATTACCCTACGAGCAGTACTTC.

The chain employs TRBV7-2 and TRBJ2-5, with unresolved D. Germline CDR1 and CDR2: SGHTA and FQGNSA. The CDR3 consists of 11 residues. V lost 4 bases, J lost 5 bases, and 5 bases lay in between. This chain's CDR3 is CASSSSETQYF. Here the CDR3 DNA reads TGTGCCAGCAGCTCCTCCGAGACCCAGTACTTC.

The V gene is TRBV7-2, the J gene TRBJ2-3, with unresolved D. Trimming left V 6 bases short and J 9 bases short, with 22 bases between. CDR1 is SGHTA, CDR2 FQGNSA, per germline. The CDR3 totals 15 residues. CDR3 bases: TGTGCCAGCAGTTCCCATGGCAGTGATGATAGCACGCAGTATTTT. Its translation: CASSSHGSDDSTQYF.

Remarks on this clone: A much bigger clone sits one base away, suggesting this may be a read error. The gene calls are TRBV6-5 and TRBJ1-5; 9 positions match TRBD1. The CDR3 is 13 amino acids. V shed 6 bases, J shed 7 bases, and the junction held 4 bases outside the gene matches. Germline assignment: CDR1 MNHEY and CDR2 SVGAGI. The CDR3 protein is CASRRTGEQPQHF. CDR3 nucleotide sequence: TGTGCCAGCAGACGGACAGGGGAACAGCCCCAGCATTTT.

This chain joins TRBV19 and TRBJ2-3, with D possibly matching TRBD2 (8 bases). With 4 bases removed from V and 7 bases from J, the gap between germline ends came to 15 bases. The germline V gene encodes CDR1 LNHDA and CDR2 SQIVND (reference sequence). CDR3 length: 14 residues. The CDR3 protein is CASSTREGAYTQYF. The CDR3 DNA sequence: TGTGCCAGTAGTACCCGGGAGGGGGCCTATACGCAGTATTTT.

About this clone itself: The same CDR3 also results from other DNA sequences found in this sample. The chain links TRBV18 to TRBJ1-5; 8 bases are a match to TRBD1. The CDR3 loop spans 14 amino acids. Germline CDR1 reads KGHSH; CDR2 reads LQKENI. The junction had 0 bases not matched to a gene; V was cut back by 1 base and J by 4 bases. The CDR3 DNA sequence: TGTGCCAGCTCACCACGACAGGGGAATCAGCCCCAGCATTTT. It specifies CASSPRQGNQPQHF.